This TCR beta chain was documented in a study of CD8 T cells in Susac syndrome. Turning to the study itself: Clinical remission applied to roughly 8 sequenced Susac syndrome patients, and about six had active disease.

On this clonotype: What it binds is not known.

An input of about 0.5 to 1 ug of RNA was subjected to reverse transcription using random hexamers. The immunoSEQ assay covered 54 Vbeta and 13 Jbeta segments for CDR3. Each CDR3 protein is one row after TCRdb ran MiXCR on the immunoSEQ multiplex PCR reads. The sample includes some 68,000 distinct CDR3 sequences, 90% to 95% seen only once; the top ten take roughly 0.15%. Patients with Susac syndrome met the recently defined diagnostic criteria for definite or probable disease. Deletions cut 1 base from V and 8 bases from J, with 18 bases between. The length of the CDR3 is 16 residues. Germline V CDR1 and CDR2: SGHTA, FQGNSA. Study conclusions and caveats: Within Susac syndrome CD4+ T cell repertoires, clonal expansion was not evident.

This clonotype was sampled from a human donor with Susac syndrome. This chain uses TRBV7-2 with TRBJ2-1, with D possibly matching TRBD2 (7 bases). Specimen: CD4+ T cells from PBMCs. CDR3 in DNA: TGTGCCAGCAGCTTAGGTGGGCGGGGGCCTCAGGATGAGCAGTTCTTC. Amino acids: CASSLGGRGPQDEQFF.